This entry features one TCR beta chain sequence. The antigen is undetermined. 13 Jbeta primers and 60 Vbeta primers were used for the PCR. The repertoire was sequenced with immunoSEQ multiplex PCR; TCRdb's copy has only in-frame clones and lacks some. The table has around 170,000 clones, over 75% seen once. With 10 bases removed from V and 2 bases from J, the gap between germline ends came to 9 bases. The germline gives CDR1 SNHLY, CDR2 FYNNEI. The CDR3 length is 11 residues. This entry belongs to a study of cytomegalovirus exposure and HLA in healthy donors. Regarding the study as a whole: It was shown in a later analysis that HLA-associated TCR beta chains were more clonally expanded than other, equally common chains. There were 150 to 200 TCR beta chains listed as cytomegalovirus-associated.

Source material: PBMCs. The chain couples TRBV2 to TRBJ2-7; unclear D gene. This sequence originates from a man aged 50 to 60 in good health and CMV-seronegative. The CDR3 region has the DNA TGTGCCACCTCCGGTCCCTACGAGCAGTACTTC. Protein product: CATSGPYEQYF. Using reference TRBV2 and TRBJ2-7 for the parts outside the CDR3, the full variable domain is EPEVTQTPSHQVTQMGQEVILRCVPISNHLYFYWYRQILGQKVEFLVSFYNNEISEKSEIFDDQFSVERPDGSNFTLKIRSTKLEDSAMYFCATSGPYEQYFGPGTRLTVT.